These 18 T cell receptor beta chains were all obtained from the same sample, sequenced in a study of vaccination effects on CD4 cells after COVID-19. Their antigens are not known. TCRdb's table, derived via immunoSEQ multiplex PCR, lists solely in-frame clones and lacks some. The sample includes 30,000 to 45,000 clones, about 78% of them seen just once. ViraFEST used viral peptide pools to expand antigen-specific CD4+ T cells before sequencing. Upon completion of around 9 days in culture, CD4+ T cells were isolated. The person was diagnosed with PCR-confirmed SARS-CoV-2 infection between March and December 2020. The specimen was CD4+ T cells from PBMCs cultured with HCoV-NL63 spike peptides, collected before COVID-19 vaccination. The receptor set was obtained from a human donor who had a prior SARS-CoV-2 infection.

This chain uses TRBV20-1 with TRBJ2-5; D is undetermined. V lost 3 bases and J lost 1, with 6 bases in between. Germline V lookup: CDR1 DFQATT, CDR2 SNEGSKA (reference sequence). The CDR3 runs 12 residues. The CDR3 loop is CSASPSQETQYF. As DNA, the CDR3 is TGCAGTGCTAGTCCCTCCCAAGAGACCCAGTACTTC.

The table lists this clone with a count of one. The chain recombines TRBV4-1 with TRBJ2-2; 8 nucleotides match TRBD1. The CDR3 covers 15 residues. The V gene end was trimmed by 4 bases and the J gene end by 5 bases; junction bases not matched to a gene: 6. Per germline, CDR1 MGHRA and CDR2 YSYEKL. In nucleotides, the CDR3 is TGCGCCAGCAGCCCCTGGACAGGGCAAACCGGGGAGCTGTTTTTT. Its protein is CASSPWTGQTGELFF.

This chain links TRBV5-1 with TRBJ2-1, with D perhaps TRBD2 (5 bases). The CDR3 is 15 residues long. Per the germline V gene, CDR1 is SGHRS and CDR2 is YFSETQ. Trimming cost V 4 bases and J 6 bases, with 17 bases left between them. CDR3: CASSTQAEPANEQFF. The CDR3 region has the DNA TGCGCCAGCAGCACACAAGCGGAACCCGCCAATGAGCAGTTCTTC.

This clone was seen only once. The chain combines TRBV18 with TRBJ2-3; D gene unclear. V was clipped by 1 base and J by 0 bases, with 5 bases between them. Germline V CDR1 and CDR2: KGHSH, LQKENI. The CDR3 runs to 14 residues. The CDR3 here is CASSPQTSTDTQYF. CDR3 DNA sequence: TGTGCCAGCTCACCACAGACTAGCACAGATACGCAGTATTTT.

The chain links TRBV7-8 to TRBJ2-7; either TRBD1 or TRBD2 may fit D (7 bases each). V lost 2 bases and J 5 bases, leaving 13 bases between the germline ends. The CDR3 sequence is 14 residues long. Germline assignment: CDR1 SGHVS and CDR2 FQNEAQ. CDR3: CASSLLAGGDEQYF. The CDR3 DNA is TGTGCCAGCAGCTTACTGGCAGGGGGGGACGAGCAGTACTTC.

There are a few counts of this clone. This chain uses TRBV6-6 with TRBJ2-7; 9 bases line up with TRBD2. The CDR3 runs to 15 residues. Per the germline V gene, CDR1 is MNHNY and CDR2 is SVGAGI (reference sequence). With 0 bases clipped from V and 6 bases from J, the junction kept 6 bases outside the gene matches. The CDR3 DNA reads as TGTGCCAGCAGTTACTCTGCTAGCGGGATCGGCGAGCAGTACTTC. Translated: CASSYSASGIGEQYF.

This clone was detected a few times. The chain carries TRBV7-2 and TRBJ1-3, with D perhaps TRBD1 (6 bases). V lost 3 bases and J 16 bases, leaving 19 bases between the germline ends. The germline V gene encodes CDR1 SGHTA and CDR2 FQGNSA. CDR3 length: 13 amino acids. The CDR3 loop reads CASSFNGGDGPYF. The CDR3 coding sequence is TGTGCCAGCAGCTTTAATGGGGGCGACGGCCCCTATTTT. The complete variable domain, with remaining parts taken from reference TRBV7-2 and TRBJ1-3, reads GAGVSQSPSNKVTEKGKDVELRCDPISGHTALYWYRQSLGQGLEFLIYFQGNSAPDKSGLPSDRFSAERTGGSVSTLTIQRTQQEDSAVYLCASSFNGGDGPYFGEGSWLTVV.

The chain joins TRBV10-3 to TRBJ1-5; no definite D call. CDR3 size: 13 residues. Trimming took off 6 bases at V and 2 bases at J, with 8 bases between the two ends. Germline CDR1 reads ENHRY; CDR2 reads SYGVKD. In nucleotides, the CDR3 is TGTGCCATCAGGGAGGCCGGCAATCAGCCCCAGCATTTT. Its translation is CAIREAGNQPQHF.

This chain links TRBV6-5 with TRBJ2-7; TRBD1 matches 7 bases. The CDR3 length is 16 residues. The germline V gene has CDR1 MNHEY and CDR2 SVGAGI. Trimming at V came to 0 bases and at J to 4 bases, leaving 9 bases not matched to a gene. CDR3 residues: CASSYSWTGPRYEQYF. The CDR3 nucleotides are TGTGCCAGCAGTTACTCCTGGACAGGACCGCGTTACGAGCAGTACTTC.

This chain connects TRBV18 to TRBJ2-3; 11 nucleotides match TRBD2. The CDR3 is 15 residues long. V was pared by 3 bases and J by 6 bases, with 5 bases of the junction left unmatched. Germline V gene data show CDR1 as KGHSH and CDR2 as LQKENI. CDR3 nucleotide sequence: TGTGCCAGCTCACCCATTAGCGGGGGGGCGGATACGCAGTATTTT. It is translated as CASSPISGGADTQYF.

The CDR3 region has the DNA TGTGCCAGCAGCGCCCTCTCCGGGCTAGCTTTCGATACCGGGGAGCTGTTTTTT. Its translation: CASSALSGLAFDTGELFF. V usage is TRBV4-2 and J usage is TRBJ2-2, with D possibly matching TRBD2 (5 bases). The CDR3 extends over 18 amino acids. CDR1 and CDR2 (germline): LGHNA, YNFKEQ. Trimming took 5 bases from V and 5 from J, leaving 24 bases between them.

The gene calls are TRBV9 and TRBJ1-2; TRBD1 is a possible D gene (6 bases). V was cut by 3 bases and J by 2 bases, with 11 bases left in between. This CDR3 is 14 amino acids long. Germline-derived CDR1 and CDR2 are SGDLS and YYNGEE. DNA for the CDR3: TGTGCCAGCAGCGCCCAGCAGGGGAACTATGGCTACACCTTC. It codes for CASSAQQGNYGYTF.

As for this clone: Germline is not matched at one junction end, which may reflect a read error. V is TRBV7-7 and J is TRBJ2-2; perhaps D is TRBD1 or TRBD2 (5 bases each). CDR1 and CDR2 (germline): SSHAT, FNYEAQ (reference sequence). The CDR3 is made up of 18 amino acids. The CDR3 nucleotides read TGTGCTAGCAGCTTAGAGGGACCACCCCCGATGGACACCGGGGAGCTGTTTTTT. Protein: CASSLEGPPPMDTGELFF.

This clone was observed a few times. The CDR3 DNA sequence: TGTGCCAGCAGTTACACGGACAGACGTGGGTCTGAAGCTTTCTTT. It encodes CASSYTDRRGSEAFF. The genes are TRBV6-5 and TRBJ1-1; possible D gene TRBD1, 6 bases. In germline, CDR1 is MNHEY, CDR2 SVGAGI. The CDR3 totals 15 residues. V shed 2 bases and J shed 6 bases, with 16 bases lying between them.

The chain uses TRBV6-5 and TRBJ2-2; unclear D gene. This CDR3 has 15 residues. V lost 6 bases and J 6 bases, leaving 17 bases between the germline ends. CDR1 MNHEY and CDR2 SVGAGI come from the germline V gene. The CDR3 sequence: CASSLGPFGPGELFF. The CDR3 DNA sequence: TGTGCCAGCAGCCTTGGACCTTTCGGGCCCGGGGAGCTGTTTTTT.

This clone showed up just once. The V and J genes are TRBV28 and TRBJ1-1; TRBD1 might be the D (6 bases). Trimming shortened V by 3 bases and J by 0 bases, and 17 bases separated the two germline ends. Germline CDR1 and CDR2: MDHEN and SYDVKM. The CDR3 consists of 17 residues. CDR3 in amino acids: CASSLNRWGAMNTEAFF. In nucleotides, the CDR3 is TGTGCCAGCAGTTTGAACAGGTGGGGGGCCATGAACACTGAAGCTTTCTTT.

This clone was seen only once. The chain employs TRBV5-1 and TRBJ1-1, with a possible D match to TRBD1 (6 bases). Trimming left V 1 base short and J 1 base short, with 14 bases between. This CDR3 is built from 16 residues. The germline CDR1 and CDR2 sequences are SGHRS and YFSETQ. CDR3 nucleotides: TGCGCCAGCAGCTTGAGGTGGGGGGCGGAGAACACTGAAGCTTTCTTT. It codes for CASSLRWGAENTEAFF. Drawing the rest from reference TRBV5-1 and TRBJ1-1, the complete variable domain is KAGVTQTPRYLIKTRGQQVTLSCSPISGHRSVSWYQQTPGQGLQFLFEYFSETQRNKGNFPGRFSGRQFSNSRSEMNVSTLELGDSALYLCASSLRWGAENTEAFFGQGTRLTVV.

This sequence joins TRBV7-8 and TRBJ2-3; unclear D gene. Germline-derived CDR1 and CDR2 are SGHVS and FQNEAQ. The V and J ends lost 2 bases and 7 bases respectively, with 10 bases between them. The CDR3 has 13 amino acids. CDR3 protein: CASSLSVDNTQYF. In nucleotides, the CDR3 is TGTGCCAGCAGCTTATCGGTGGATAATACGCAGTATTTT.